This T cell receptor beta chain was obtained from a study of tumor T cells in aggressive B-cell lymphoma. This CDR3 region has 15 residues. Trimming took 1 base from V and 7 from J, leaving 17 bases between them. The V gene's germline CDR1 is SEHNR and CDR2 FQNEAQ (reference sequence). The table came from immunoSEQ multiplex PCR; TCRdb's copy has only in-frame clones and leaves some out. Found here are a few thousand clones, roughly nine tenths of them singletons; the top ten hold around 7.4%. The specimen sequenced was tumor tissue. This TCR derives from an adult with diffuse large B cell lymphoma. This chain uses TRBV7-9 with TRBJ2-7, with TRBD2 as a possible D gene (5 bases). DNA for the CDR3: TGTGCCAGCAGCTTAGGCGGGCTAGCCTCCCGGGAGCAGTACTTC. Translating gives CASSLGGLASREQYF.